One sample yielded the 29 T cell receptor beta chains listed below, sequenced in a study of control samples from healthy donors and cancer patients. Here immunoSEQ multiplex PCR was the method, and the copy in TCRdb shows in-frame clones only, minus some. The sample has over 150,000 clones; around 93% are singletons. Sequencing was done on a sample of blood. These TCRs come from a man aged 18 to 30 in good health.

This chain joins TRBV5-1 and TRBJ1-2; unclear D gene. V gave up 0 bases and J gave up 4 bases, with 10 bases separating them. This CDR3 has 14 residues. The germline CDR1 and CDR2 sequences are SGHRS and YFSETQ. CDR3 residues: CASSLDPNVYGYTF. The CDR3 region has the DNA TGCGCCAGCAGCTTGGACCCAAACGTCTATGGCTACACCTTC.

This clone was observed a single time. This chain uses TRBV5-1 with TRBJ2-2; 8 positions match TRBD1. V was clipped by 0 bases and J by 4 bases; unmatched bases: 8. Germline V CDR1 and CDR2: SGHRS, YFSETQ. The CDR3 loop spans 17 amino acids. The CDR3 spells CASSLVRGQGSTGELFF. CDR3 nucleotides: TGCGCCAGCAGCTTGGTCAGGGGGCAGGGTTCCACCGGGGAGCTGTTTTTT.

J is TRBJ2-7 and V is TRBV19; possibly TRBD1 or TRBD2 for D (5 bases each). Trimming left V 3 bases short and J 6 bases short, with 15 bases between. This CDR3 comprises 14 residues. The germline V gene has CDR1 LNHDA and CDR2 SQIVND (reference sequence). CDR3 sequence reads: CASSIGRAGGEQYF. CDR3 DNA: TGTGCCAGTAGTATCGGCAGGGCAGGAGGCGAGCAGTACTTC.

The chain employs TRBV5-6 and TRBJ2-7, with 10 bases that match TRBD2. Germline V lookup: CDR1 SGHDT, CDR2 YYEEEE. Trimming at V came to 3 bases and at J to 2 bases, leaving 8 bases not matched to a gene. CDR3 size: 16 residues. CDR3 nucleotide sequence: TGTGCCAGCAGCTCTTCTTGGACTAGCGGTGCCTACGAGCAGTACTTC. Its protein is CASSSSWTSGAYEQYF.

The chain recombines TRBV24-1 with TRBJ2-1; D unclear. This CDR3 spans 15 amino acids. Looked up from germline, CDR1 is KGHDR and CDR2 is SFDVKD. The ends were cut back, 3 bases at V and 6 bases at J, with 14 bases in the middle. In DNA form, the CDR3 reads TGTGCCACCAGTGATGCCTCGGTTGGTACCAATGAGCAGTTCTTC. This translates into CATSDASVGTNEQFF.

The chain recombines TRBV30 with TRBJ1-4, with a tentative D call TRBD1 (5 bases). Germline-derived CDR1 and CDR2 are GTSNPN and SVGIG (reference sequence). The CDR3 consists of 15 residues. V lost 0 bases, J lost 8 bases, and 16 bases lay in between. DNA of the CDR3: TGTGCCTGGAGTGTCCAAAAGGGAGGGGACGAAAAACTGTTTTTT. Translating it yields CAWSVQKGGDEKLFF.

CDR3 region: CASSWGQGNNSPLHF. The DNA for the CDR3 is TGTGCCAGCAGTTGGGGACAGGGGAATAATTCACCCCTCCACTTT. The chain couples TRBV6-5 to TRBJ1-6; TRBD1 matches 10 bases. The junction had 2 bases not matched to a gene; V was cut back by 4 bases and J by 5 bases. The CDR3 has 15 amino acids. The V gene's germline CDR1 is MNHEY and CDR2 SVGAGI.

The CDR3 DNA follows: TGTGCCAGCTCACCTGGACTGGCCTCCTACGAGCAGTACTTC. Encoded protein: CASSPGLASYEQYF. The chain joins TRBV18 to TRBJ2-7; D perhaps matches TRBD2 (5 bases). Germline V gene lookup returns CDR1 KGHSH and CDR2 LQKENI. Trimming removed 3 bases at V and 0 bases at J, with 9 bases between. This CDR3 has 14 residues. Drawing the rest from reference TRBV18 and TRBJ2-7, the complete variable domain is NAGVMQNPRHLVRRRGQEARLRCSPMKGHSHVYWYRQLPEEGLKFMVYLQKENIIDESGMPKERFSAEFPKEGPSILRIQQVVRGDSAAYFCASSPGLASYEQYFGPGTRLTVT.

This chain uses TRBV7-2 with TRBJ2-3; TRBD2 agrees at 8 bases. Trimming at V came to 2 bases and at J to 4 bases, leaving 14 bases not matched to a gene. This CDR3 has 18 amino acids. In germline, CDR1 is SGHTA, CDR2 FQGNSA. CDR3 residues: CASSLIRGGQGDADTQYF. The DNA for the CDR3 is TGTGCCAGCAGCTTAATACGGGGGGGCCAGGGCGATGCAGATACGCAGTATTTT.

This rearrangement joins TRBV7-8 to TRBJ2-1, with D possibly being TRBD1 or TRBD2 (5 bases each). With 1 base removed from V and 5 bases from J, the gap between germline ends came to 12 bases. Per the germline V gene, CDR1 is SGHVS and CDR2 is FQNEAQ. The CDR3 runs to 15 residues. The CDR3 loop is CASSLERGSNNEQFF. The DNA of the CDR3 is TGTGCCAGCAGCTTAGAGAGGGGTTCAAACAATGAGCAGTTCTTC.

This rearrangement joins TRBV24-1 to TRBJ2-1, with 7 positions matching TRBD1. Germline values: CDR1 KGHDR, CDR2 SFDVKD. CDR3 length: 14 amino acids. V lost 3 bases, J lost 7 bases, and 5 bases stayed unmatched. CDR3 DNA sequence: TGTGCCACCAGTGATCCCCGGACAGGAAATGAGCAGTTCTTC. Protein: CATSDPRTGNEQFF.

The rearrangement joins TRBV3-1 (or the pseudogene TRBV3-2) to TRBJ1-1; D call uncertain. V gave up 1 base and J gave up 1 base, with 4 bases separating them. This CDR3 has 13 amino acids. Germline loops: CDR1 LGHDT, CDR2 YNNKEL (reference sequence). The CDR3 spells CASSQAGNTEAFF. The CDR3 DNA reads TGTGCCAGCAGCCAAGCAGGGAACACTGAAGCTTTCTTT.

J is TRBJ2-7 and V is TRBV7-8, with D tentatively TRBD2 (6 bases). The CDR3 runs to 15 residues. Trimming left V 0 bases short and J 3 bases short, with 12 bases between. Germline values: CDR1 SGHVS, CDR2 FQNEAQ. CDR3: CASSLAREANYEQYF. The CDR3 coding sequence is TGTGCCAGCAGCTTAGCGAGGGAGGCGAACTACGAGCAGTACTTC.

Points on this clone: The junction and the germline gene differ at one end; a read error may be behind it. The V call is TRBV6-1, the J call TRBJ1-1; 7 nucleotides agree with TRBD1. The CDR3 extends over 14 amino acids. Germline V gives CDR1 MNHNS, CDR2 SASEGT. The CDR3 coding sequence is TGTGCCAGCAGGGAAGACAGGGAAGGGTGGGAGGCTTTCTTT. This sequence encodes CASREDREGWEAFF.

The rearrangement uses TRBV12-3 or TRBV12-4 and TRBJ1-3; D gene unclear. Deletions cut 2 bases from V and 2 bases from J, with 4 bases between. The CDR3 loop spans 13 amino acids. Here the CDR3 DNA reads TGTGCCAGCAGTTTACAGCCTGGAAACACCATATATTTT. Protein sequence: CASSLQPGNTIYF.

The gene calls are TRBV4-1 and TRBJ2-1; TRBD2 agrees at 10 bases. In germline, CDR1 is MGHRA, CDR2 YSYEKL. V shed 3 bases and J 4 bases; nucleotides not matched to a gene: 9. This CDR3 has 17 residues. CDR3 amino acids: CASSQAETSGLYNEQFF. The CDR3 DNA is TGCGCCAGCAGCCAGGCTGAGACTAGCGGGTTATACAATGAGCAGTTCTTC.

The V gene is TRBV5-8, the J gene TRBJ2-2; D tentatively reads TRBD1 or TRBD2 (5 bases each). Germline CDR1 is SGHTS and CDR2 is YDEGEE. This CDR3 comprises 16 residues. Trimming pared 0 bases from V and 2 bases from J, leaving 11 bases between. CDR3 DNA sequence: TGTGCCAGCAGCTTGGCCGGGACGGATAACACCGGGGAGCTGTTTTTT. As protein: CASSLAGTDNTGELFF.

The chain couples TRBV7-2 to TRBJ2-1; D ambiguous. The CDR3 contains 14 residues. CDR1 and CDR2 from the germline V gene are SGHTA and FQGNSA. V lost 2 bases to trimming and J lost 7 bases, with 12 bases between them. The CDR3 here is CASSLRQARNEQFF. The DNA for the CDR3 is TGTGCCAGCAGCTTAAGGCAGGCACGGAATGAGCAGTTCTTC. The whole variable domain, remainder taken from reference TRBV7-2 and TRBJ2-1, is GAGVSQSPSNKVTEKGKDVELRCDPISGHTALYWYRQSLGQGLEFLIYFQGNSAPDKSGLPSDRFSAERTGGSVSTLTIQRTQQEDSAVYLCASSLRQARNEQFFGPGTRLTVL.

Here the CDR3 reads CASRPTGGTYEQYF. CDR3 DNA sequence: TGTGCCAGCAGGCCGACAGGGGGGACCTACGAGCAGTACTTC. The chain is built from TRBV3-1 (or the pseudogene TRBV3-2) and TRBJ2-7; 9 positions agree with TRBD1. The CDR3 sequence is 14 residues long. CDR1 is LGHDT, CDR2 YNNKEL, per germline (reference sequence). Germline trimming cut 6 bases from V and 2 bases from J; bases unmatched to any gene: 5.

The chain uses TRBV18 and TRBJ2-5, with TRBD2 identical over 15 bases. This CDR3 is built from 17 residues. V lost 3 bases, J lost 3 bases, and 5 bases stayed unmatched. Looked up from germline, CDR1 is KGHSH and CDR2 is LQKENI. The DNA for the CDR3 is TGTGCCAGCTCACCTAGGACTAGCGGGGGGGCAGAAGAGACCCAGTACTTC. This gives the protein CASSPRTSGGAEETQYF.

The CDR3 is CASSPGILDDLFF. CDR3 coding DNA: TGTGCCAGCTCTCCCGGGATCCTGGATGATCTGTTCTTC. This chain uses TRBV18 with TRBJ2-1; a weak D match, TRBD2 (5 bases). The germline CDR1 and CDR2 sequences are KGHSH and LQKENI. With 6 bases removed from V and 15 bases from J, the gap between germline ends came to 21 bases. The CDR3 extends over 13 amino acids.

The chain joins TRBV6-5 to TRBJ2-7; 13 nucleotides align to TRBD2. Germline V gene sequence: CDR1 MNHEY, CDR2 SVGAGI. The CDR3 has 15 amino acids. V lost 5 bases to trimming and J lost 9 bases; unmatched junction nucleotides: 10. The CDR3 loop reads CASSQTSGGPRVQYF. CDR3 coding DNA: TGTGCCAGCAGTCAGACTAGCGGGGGGCCGCGGGTGCAGTACTTC.

The CDR3 DNA sequence: TGTGCCAGCAGCCAAAGTGGAGGTGCCAATGAGCAGTTCTTC. As protein: CASSQSGGANEQFF. V and J are TRBV3-1 (or the pseudogene TRBV3-2) and TRBJ2-1; a possible D gene is TRBD2 (5 bases). V dropped 2 bases and J dropped 6 bases, with 11 bases sitting between them. Germline assignment: CDR1 LGHDT and CDR2 YNNKEL (reference sequence). The CDR3 covers 14 residues.

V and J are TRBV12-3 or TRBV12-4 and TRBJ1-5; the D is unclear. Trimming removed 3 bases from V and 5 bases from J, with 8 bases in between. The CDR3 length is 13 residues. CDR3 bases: TGTGCCAGCAGTTTCGGAGTCTATCAGCCCCAGCATTTT. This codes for CASSFGVYQPQHF.

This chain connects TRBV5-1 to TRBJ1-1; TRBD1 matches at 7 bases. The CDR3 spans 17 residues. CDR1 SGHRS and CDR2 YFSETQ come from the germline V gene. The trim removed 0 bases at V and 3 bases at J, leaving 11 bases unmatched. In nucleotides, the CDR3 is TGCGCCAGCAGCTTGGCCCCCTCGACAGGGCGAGACACTGAAGCTTTCTTT. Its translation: CASSLAPSTGRDTEAFF.

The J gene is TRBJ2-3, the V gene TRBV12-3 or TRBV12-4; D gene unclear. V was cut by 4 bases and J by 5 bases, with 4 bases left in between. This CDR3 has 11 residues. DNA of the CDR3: TGTGCCAGCAGTTATCGAGATACGCAGTATTTT. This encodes CASSYRDTQYF.

CDR3 sequence: CASSLTGVDNEQFF. The CDR3 DNA is TGTGCCAGCAGTTTGACAGGGGTCGACAATGAGCAGTTCTTC. The rearrangement uses TRBV27 and TRBJ2-1; 8 positions match TRBD1. V was clipped by 3 bases and J by 5 bases; unmatched bases: 3. This CDR3 comprises 14 residues. Germline CDR1 and CDR2: MNHEY and SMNVEV (reference sequence).

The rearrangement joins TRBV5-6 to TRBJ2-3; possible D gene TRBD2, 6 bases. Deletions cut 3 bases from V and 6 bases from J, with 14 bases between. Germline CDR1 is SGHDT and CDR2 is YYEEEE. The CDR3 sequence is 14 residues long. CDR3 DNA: TGTGCCAGCAGCTCGGGGGTTATACGGGATACGCAGTATTTT. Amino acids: CASSSGVIRDTQYF.

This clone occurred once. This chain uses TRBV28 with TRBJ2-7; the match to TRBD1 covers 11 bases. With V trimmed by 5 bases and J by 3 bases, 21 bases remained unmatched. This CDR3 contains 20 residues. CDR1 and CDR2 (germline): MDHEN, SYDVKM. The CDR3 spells CASSEQPWTGGEFSLYEQYF. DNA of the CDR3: TGTGCCAGCAGTGAACAGCCTTGGACAGGGGGCGAATTCTCTCTCTACGAGCAGTACTTC.